Detailed here is one TCR beta chain. This CDR3 is built from 14 residues. Germline V CDR1 and CDR2: LGHNA, YNFKEQ. The germline V and J ends were trimmed by 1 base and 5 bases, with 11 bases remaining between them. The donors formed part of the approximately 120-subject validation cohort, distinct from the roughly 700-subject first cohort. This entry is derived from a study of cytomegalovirus exposure and HLA in healthy donors. Profiling relied on immunoSEQ multiplex PCR, and the TCRdb table lists in-frame clones only, not all of them. Among 170,000 or so clones, 80% to 85% were seen once, and the ten largest hold 2.5% to 3%.

This TCR came from a woman aged 18-29 years in good health and CMV-seropositive. The chain uses TRBV4-2 and TRBJ2-5; TRBD2 is a possible D gene (7 bases). Source material: PBMCs. The CDR3 region is CASSQGGGGETQYF. CDR3 in DNA: TGTGCCAGCAGCCAAGGGGGAGGGGGGGAGACCCAGTACTTC.